This T cell receptor beta chain stems from a study of blood T cell repertoires in COVID-19 (dated by TCRdb to about 2020). Study-level background: Samples from collaborators originated in the United States, Italy and Spain and spanned both the acute and convalescent phases of COVID-19. Nearly every sample came with metadata listing a de-identified subject ID, COVID-19 status, age in years and sex. The material from the prospective study consisted of cDNA or gDNA derived from T cells, B-cell-depleted T cells, or PBMCs. HLA class I and class II types, where available, came from metadata supplied by the sample provider rather than from assay-based typing. Subjects who had been exposed to COVID-19, were actively infected with it, or had recovered from it provided the deeply sampled blood TCRbeta repertoires that made up the dataset. The repertoires were released in a freely available public database intended as a resource for research on the immune response to SARS-CoV-2. The samples were drawn from the first 160 participants of the ongoing ImmuneRACE study and from more than 1,000 subjects provided by 6 global collaborators. The research as a whole found: Clinical and demographic metadata were provided uncurated, with the amount varying by source and participant.

The CDR3 numbers 17 residues from cysteine through phenylalanine. CDR3 DNA only is kept here, 51 bases in frame from base 1. V is clipped by 5 bases and J by 0 bases, and the sequence between their germline boundaries is 16 bases long. CDR1 and CDR2, per the germline V gene (reference sequence), are SEHNR and FQNEAQ. Collaborating institutions collected whole blood in K2EDTA tubes following their own protocols. Collaborator samples were shipped for TCRbeta analysis as frozen whole blood, isolated PBMCs, or DNA extracted from either sample type. TCRbeta CDR3 regions were amplified from genomic DNA using the immunoSEQ Assay, a bias-controlled multiplex PCR. Turning to the authors' computational methods: The number of nucleated cells in each sample was estimated by amplification of reference gene primers within the assay. To quantify the absolute abundance of each unique TCRbeta CDR3 rearrangement, sequence reads were collapsed and filtered. For each sample, productive Simpson clonality was calculated as the square root of Simpson's diversity index over productive rearrangements. TCRdb holds this immuneACCESS table with in-frame rearrangements only. Some clones are missing; in checked studies, unresolved V genes explain under half, and the rest has no known cause. V, J and clone size were drawn from that table, and D and trimming were deduced from the DNA. Here the sample has some 140,000 clones; around three quarters occur a single time. The ten most abundant clones make up roughly 1.7% of the sample.

Note on this clone: Its specific antigen is unknown. No much larger clone is present one base from it, and per-base qualities are unavailable.

Material: peripheral blood. This receptor was obtained from an elderly man with acute or convalescent COVID-19. Rearrangement joined TRBV7-9 to TRBJ2-2, with TRBD2 as a weak D call on 6 bases. CDR3 loop: CASSQNRGDPNTGELFF. DNA sequence: TGTGCCAGCAGCCAGAACCGCGGGGACCCGAACACCGGGGAGCTGTTTTTT.